A single sample is the source of the 29 T cell receptor beta chains below, sequenced in a study of spatial heterogeneity in lung cancer. The time point is: sample taken at primary tumor resection. Sequencing of whole RNA from tumor, nontumor lung or frozen PBMC involved no sorting. Via MiXCR, TCRdb re-called the 5' RACE reads, giving one row per CDR3 protein. The sample yields tens of thousands of distinct CDR3 sequences, around 13% seen once. This specimen consisted of PBMCs, obtained at surgery. The receptors derive from a male donor with early-stage non-small cell lung cancer.

This clonotype was detected only once. This sequence joins TRBV7-9 and TRBJ2-7, with 7 bases identical to TRBD1. V lost 5 bases and J lost 3; bases outside the gene matches: 10. Germline assignment: CDR1 SEHNR and CDR2 FQNEAQ (reference sequence). CDR3 length: 15 amino acids. CDR3 DNA: TGTGCCAGCAGCGGAGCAGGGGGAGAGTTCTACGAGCAGTACTTC. This sequence encodes CASSGAGGEFYEQYF.

This clonotype was picked up many times. The rearrangement links TRBV29-1 to TRBJ1-1; D unclear. Germline V gene lookup returns CDR1 SQVTM and CDR2 ANQGSEA. The CDR3 totals 12 residues. The germline V and J ends were trimmed by 6 bases and 0 bases, with 8 bases remaining between them. The CDR3 DNA follows: TGCAGCGTCCTTAGTCTGAACACTGAAGCTTTCTTT. Its protein is CSVLSLNTEAFF.

This clonotype was recorded a few times. The chain is built from TRBV6-5 and TRBJ1-2; no reliable D call. V lost 0 bases and J 1 base, leaving 9 bases between the germline ends. Germline CDR1 and CDR2: MNHEY and SVGAGI. This CDR3 has 15 amino acids. In DNA form, the CDR3 reads TGTGCCAGCAGTTACTCTAGTCAGAATAACTATGGCTACACCTTC. This codes for CASSYSSQNNYGYTF.

The chain uses TRBV29-1 and TRBJ2-5, with a tentative D call TRBD1 (5 bases). The germline V and J ends were trimmed by 1 base and 4 bases, with 10 bases remaining between them. CDR3 length equals 13 residues. Germline values: CDR1 SQVTM, CDR2 ANQGSEA. The CDR3 nucleotides are TGCAGCGTTGAAGTCAGGGAAGGAGAGACCCAGTACTTC. Its translation is CSVEVREGETQYF.

The chain is built from TRBV21-1 and TRBJ2-3; the table's D call TRBD2 went unverified against the DNA. TRBV21-1 is classified as a pseudogene. This CDR3 contains 17 residues. CDR3 in amino acids: CASSKVYGGSSSNTQYF. The CDR3 DNA sequence: TGTGCCAGCAGCAAAGTCTATGGCGGGAGCAGTTCTAATACGCAGTATTTT.

This clonotype was detected a few times. The chain joins TRBV5-1 to TRBJ2-7, with D unclear. The V gene lost 0 bases and the J gene lost 5 bases, with 12 bases spanning the gap. The CDR3 length is 14 residues. CDR1 SGHRS and CDR2 YFSETQ come from the germline V gene. CDR3 DNA: TGCGCCAGCAGCTTGGTGGCAGAAGTCGACGAGCAGTACTTC. Translating it yields CASSLVAEVDEQYF.

The V call is TRBV3-1, the J call TRBJ2-5; 10 positions agree with TRBD2. Germline CDR1 reads LGHDT; CDR2 reads YNNKEL (reference sequence). The V segment lost 5 bases and the J segment 4 bases; nucleotides outside the gene matches: 13. The CDR3 is 17 amino acids. This CDR3 is CASSFNGLAGARETQYF. The CDR3, as DNA: TGTGCCAGCAGCTTCAACGGCCTAGCGGGAGCAAGAGAGACCCAGTACTTC.

The chain recombines TRBV5-1 with TRBJ2-2, with 9 bases that match TRBD2. Looked up from germline, CDR1 is SGHRS and CDR2 is YFSETQ. This CDR3 region has 16 residues. V was clipped by 4 bases and J by 2 bases; unmatched bases: 6. The DNA of the CDR3 is TGCGCCAGCAGCCGCGCGACTAGCGGCAACACCGGGGAGCTGTTTTTT. Its translation: CASSRATSGNTGELFF. Complete variable domain (other parts from reference TRBV5-1 and TRBJ2-2): KAGVTQTPRYLIKTRGQQVTLSCSPISGHRSVSWYQQTPGQGLQFLFEYFSETQRNKGNFPGRFSGRQFSNSRSEMNVSTLELGDSALYLCASSRATSGNTGELFFGEGSRLTVL.

CDR3 nucleotide sequence: TGTGCCAGCAGTTACTCGGCAGGGGGCCGGAGTGGCTACACCTTC. As protein: CASSYSAGGRSGYTF. The chain couples TRBV6-5 to TRBJ1-2; 8 bases agree with TRBD1. J lost 7 bases, V lost 0 bases, and 7 bases had no gene match. There are 15 residues in the CDR3. Germline CDR1 MNHEY, CDR2 SVGAGI.

The chain employs TRBV7-2 and TRBJ1-3, with D unresolved. From germline, CDR1 is SGHTA and CDR2 FQGNSA. The CDR3 covers 14 residues. V was pared by 4 bases and J by 0 bases, with 7 bases between. CDR3 coding DNA: TGTGCCAGCAGCTCAGGCTTCTCTGGAAACACCATATATTTT. Translating it yields CASSSGFSGNTIYF.

This clonotype appeared a few times. The rearrangement joins TRBV9 to TRBJ2-7; possible D gene TRBD1, 6 bases. Trimming pared 3 bases from V and 6 bases from J, leaving 10 bases between. The CDR3 is 12 amino acids. Germline CDR1 SGDLS, CDR2 YYNGEE. The DNA for the CDR3 is TGTGCCAGCAGCGGGACAGCCCTCGAGCAGTACTTC. Its protein is CASSGTALEQYF.

This clonotype was found a few times. The chain is built from TRBV28 and TRBJ1-1; no clear D gene. Per germline, CDR1 MDHEN and CDR2 SYDVKM. The CDR3 has 14 residues. V lost 6 bases and J 0 bases, leaving 11 bases between the germline ends. This CDR3 is CASSPPRMNTEAFF. The CDR3, as DNA: TGTGCCAGCAGCCCCCCACGCATGAACACTGAAGCTTTCTTT.

This clonotype was counted between two and nine times. The chain carries TRBV20-1 and TRBJ1-1; D is perhaps TRBD1 (5 bases). V dropped 6 bases and J dropped 1 base, with 12 bases sitting between them. Germline V gene lookup returns CDR1 DFQATT and CDR2 SNEGSKA (reference sequence). The CDR3 runs to 13 residues. CDR3 coding DNA: TGCAGTGCCCCAGGAGGGGAGAACACTGAAGCTTTCTTT. Residues: CSAPGGENTEAFF.

J is TRBJ2-7 and V is TRBV7-9; 7 nucleotides match TRBD2. Trimming cost V 5 bases and J 6 bases; bases outside gene matches: 7. Per germline, CDR1 SEHNR and CDR2 FQNEAQ (reference sequence). The CDR3 runs 13 residues. The CDR3 reads CASSPGGGFEQYF. The CDR3 DNA is TGTGCCAGCAGCCCGGGGGGAGGTTTCGAGCAGTACTTC.

This clonotype was seen ten or more times. The chain employs TRBV2 and TRBJ1-5; 9 bases map to TRBD1. This CDR3 spans 14 amino acids. Germline V lookup: CDR1 SNHLY, CDR2 FYNNEI. Losses at the gene ends were 9 bases for V and 6 bases for J; bases not matched to a gene: 9. The DNA for the CDR3 is TGTGCCAGTCGACAGGGGGAAGTAAGTCAGCCCCAGCATTTT. It yields the protein CASRQGEVSQPQHF.

This clonotype appeared a few times. This sequence joins TRBV3-1 and TRBJ2-5; D remains unclear. V lost 2 bases, J lost 7 bases, and 5 bases lay in between. Germline-derived CDR1 and CDR2 are LGHDT and YNNKEL (reference sequence). This CDR3 has 11 residues. CDR3 nucleotide sequence: TGTGCCAGCAGCCAACTGGGGACCCAGTACTTC. It translates to CASSQLGTQYF.

This clonotype has just a few counts. V gene TRBV10-1 combines with J gene TRBJ2-3, with unresolved D. This CDR3 spans 12 amino acids. V lost 0 bases and J 11 bases, leaving 9 bases between the germline ends. CDR1 is WNHNN, CDR2 SYGVQD, per germline (reference sequence). The CDR3 sequence is CASSESGLQQYF. The CDR3 DNA reads TGCGCCAGCAGTGAGTCGGGCCTCCAGCAGTATTTT.

There are a few counts of this clonotype. The rearrangement joins TRBV14 to TRBJ2-1; the D gene could be TRBD1 or TRBD2 (5 bases each). This CDR3 has 13 residues. Trimming stripped 3 bases from V and 12 bases from J, with 15 bases between. The germline CDR1 and CDR2 sequences are SGHDN and FVKESK. In nucleotides, the CDR3 is TGTGCCAGCAGCCAGTACAGACGGGACCCGCAGTTCTTC. It is translated as CASSQYRRDPQFF.

This chain uses TRBV20-1 with TRBJ2-5; no reliable D call. The germline V and J ends were trimmed by 7 bases and 1 base, with 13 bases remaining between them. The CDR3 runs 13 residues. Germline V CDR1 and CDR2: DFQATT, SNEGSKA (reference sequence). CDR3 residues: CSVPSSIQETQYF. DNA of the CDR3: TGCAGTGTTCCATCCAGTATCCAAGAGACCCAGTACTTC.

The chain couples TRBV14 to TRBJ2-7; the D is unclear. Germline CDR1 and CDR2: SGHDN and FVKESK. Between the trimmed V and J ends, which lost 0 bases and 8 bases, there was a span of 11 bases. CDR3 size: 13 residues. The CDR3 sequence: CASSQEAARKQYF. DNA for the CDR3: TGTGCCAGCAGCCAAGAGGCCGCGCGGAAGCAGTACTTC.

The V gene is TRBV11-2, the J gene TRBJ1-3; 9 bases fit TRBD1. The CDR3 has 15 amino acids. V dropped 5 bases and J dropped 5; count of bases not matched to a gene: 7. Germline-derived CDR1 and CDR2 are SGHAT and FQNNGV. DNA for the CDR3: TGTGCCAGCAGCCCAGGGACAGGGTCTAGAAACACCATATATTTT. Translated: CASSPGTGSRNTIYF.

The chain joins TRBV19 to TRBJ2-7, with 10 bases identical to TRBD1. The CDR3 loop spans 14 amino acids. CDR1 and CDR2 (germline): LNHDA, SQIVND (reference sequence). Trimming took 6 bases from V and 6 from J; bases not matched to a gene: 8. The CDR3 spells CASSHDRGRFEQYF. CDR3 DNA: TGTGCCAGTAGCCACGACAGGGGGCGCTTCGAGCAGTACTTC. Looking up the rest from reference TRBV19 and TRBJ2-7 gives the full variable domain: DGGITQSPKYLFRKEGQNVTLSCEQNLNHDAMYWYRQDPGQGLRLIYYSQIVNDFQKGDIAEGYSVSREKKESFPLTVTSAQKNPTAFYLCASSHDRGRFEQYFGPGTRLTVT.

This clonotype was seen repeatedly, ten times or more. V is TRBV29-1 and J is TRBJ1-2, with D perhaps TRBD1 (5 bases). The CDR3 covers 14 residues. The germline V gene has CDR1 SQVTM and CDR2 ANQGSEA. The V end lost 4 bases, the J end lost 3 bases, and 15 bases lay between the germline ends. CDR3 in DNA: TGCAGCGTTGTGGAGCAGGGAGAGGACTATGGCTACACCTTC. Encoded protein: CSVVEQGEDYGYTF. The full variable domain, rest sourced from reference TRBV29-1 and TRBJ1-2, is SAVISQKPSRDICQRGTSLTIQCQVDSQVTMMFWYRQQPGQSLTLIATANQGSEATYESGFVIDKFPISRPNLTFSTLTVSNMSPEDSSIYLCSVVEQGEDYGYTFGSGTRLTVV.

The chain is built from TRBV29-1 and TRBJ2-1; 12 nucleotides align to TRBD1. Losses at the gene ends were 6 bases for V and 9 bases for J; bases not matched to a gene: 6. The germline CDR1 and CDR2 sequences are SQVTM and ANQGSEA. This CDR3 has 13 residues. The CDR3 protein is CSVGQGANGEQFF. The CDR3 DNA reads TGCAGCGTGGGACAGGGGGCTAATGGTGAGCAGTTCTTC.

This sequence joins TRBV4-2 and TRBJ2-3; D is unclear. Trimming pared 0 bases from V and 2 bases from J, leaving 9 bases between. The CDR3 has 15 residues. Germline V gives CDR1 LGHNA, CDR2 YNFKEQ. CDR3 sequence reads: CASSQDIRITDTQYF. The DNA for the CDR3 is TGTGCCAGCAGCCAAGATATAAGAATCACAGATACGCAGTATTTT.

The chain recombines TRBV19 with TRBJ2-1; D is perhaps TRBD1 or TRBD2 (6 bases each). V lost 2 bases to trimming and J lost 7 bases, with 12 bases between them. The CDR3 runs 14 residues. The germline V gene has CDR1 LNHDA and CDR2 SQIVND (reference sequence). The CDR3 nucleotides are TGTGCCAGTAGTATAACCGGAGGGGGGAATGAGCAGTTCTTC. As protein: CASSITGGGNEQFF.

V and J are TRBV14 and TRBJ2-1; D gene unclear. V was cut by 2 bases and J by 0 bases, with 8 bases left in between. Germline CDR1 SGHDN, CDR2 FVKESK. This CDR3 has 15 amino acids. The CDR3 reads CASSQLTLSYNEQFF. The CDR3, as DNA: TGTGCCAGCAGCCAACTTACTCTCTCCTACAATGAGCAGTTCTTC.

This sequence joins TRBV5-6 and TRBJ1-3, with 7 bases identical to TRBD1. With V trimmed by 4 bases and J by 4 bases, 8 bases remained unmatched. This CDR3 is 15 amino acids long. CDR1 is SGHDT, CDR2 YYEEEE, per germline. The CDR3 loop reads CASSPIGQDGNTIYF. The CDR3 DNA reads as TGTGCCAGCAGCCCAATTGGACAGGACGGAAACACCATATATTTT.

The chain carries TRBV5-6 and TRBJ2-3; 8 bases match TRBD1. From germline, CDR1 is SGHDT and CDR2 YYEEEE. V lost 0 bases, J lost 1 base, and 1 base stayed unmatched. CDR3 length: 15 amino acids. CDR3 nucleotides: TGTGCCAGCAGCTTGGAGACAGGGGGCACAGATACGCAGTATTTT. This gives the protein CASSLETGGTDTQYF.